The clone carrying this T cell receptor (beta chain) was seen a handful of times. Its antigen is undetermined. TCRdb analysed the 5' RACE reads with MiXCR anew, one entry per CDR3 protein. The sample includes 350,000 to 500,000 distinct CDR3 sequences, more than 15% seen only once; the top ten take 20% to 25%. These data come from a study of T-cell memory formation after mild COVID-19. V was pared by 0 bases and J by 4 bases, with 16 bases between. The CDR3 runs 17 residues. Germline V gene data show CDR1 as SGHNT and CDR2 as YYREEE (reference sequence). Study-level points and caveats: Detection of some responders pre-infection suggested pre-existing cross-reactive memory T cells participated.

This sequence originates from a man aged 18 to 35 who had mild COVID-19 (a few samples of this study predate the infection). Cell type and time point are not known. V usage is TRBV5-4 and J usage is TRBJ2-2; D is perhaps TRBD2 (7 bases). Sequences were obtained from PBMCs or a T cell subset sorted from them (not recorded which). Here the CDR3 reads CASSLGGGPMSTGELFF. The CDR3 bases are TGTGCCAGCAGCTTGGGGGGGGGCCCCATGAGCACCGGGGAGCTGTTTTTT.